This T cell receptor (beta chain) emerged from a study of blood T cell repertoires in COVID-19. This CDR3 spans 14 amino acids. Germline V gene data show CDR1 as ENHRY and CDR2 as SYGVKD. The V end lost 10 bases, the J end lost 0 bases, and 13 bases lay between the germline ends. In the authors' methods: Estimation of nucleated cell counts was performed using reference gene primer amplification. Sequencing used immunoSEQ multiplex PCR; TCRdb keeps in-frame clones, though not all of them. D and trimming were read from the DNA, whereas the V and J calls and clone size are those reported in that table. Of under 300,000 clones in the sample, around four fifths are singletons; the top ten hold roughly 5%.

The sample was peripheral blood. The sequence came from an elderly man with acute or convalescent COVID-19. The V and J genes are TRBV10-3 and TRBJ1-3; D gene ambiguous. Written as DNA, the CDR3 is TGTGCCACCAATCATCAGGTCTCTGGAAACACCATATATTTT. Translated: CATNHQVSGNTIYF.